This record looks at one T cell receptor (beta chain) sequence and its context. The antigen is unknown. The germline gene is not matched at one end of the junction; a read error may be the cause. The sample belongs to a study of shared clonotypes between healthy human individuals. The CDR3 runs to 16 residues. From germline, CDR1 is KGHSH and CDR2 LQKENI. Measured with immunoSEQ multiplex PCR; TCRdb has only the in-frame clones, and not every one. Among roughly 2.2 million clones listed, about nine tenths were seen once. Study-wide findings and caveats: An effect of sequencing depth on clonotype sharing among donors was expected. Memory subsets had estimated richness that was generally smaller than that of naive subsets. The generation probabilities recorded for non-shared clonotypes fell below those of clonotypes shared by all four donors.

The clonotype was recovered from a man aged 18 to 30 in good health. Some clones in this sample may be carry-over from other donors' samples. The rearrangement links TRBV18 to TRBJ1-1; TRBD1 matches at 11 bases. The sample consisted of naive CD4+ T cells from PBMCs. Stated subset: CD45RA+ positively selected. CDR3 nucleotide sequence: TGTGCCAGCTCGCCACGGACAGGGGGCGCGGACACTGAAGCTTTCTTT. Its protein product is CASSPRTGGADTEAFF. Supplemented by reference TRBV18 and TRBJ1-1, the full variable domain reads NAGVMQNPRHLVRRRGQEARLRCSPMKGHSHVYWYRQLPEEGLKFMVYLQKENIIDESGMPKERFSAEFPKEGPSILRIQQVVRGDSAAYFCASSPRTGGADTEAFFGQGTRLTVV.